A single sample is the source of the 25 T cell receptor beta chains below, sequenced in a study of blood T cells in healthy people across ages. A sample-barcoded 5' primer and a J-beta primer mix were used in a second PCR of about 7 to 12 cycles. In TCRdb, the 5' RACE reads were re-called with MiXCR into one record per CDR3 protein. The table lists around 1.5 million distinct CDR3 sequences, about 35% of them singletons. The sample comprised blood. These receptors came from a woman in her thirties in good health.

The chain links TRBV4-1 to TRBJ1-5; D remains ambiguous. Trimming took off 1 base at V and 5 bases at J, with 6 bases between the two ends. This CDR3 comprises 13 residues. Germline assignment: CDR1 MGHRA and CDR2 YSYEKL. The CDR3 bases are TGCGCCAGCAGCCAAGGGATCGATCAGCCCCAGCATTTT. This translates into CASSQGIDQPQHF.

About this clonotype: One end of the junction varies from germline; a read error may be responsible. The rearrangement uses TRBV28 and TRBJ2-2, with D unclear. Germline V CDR1 and CDR2: MDHEN, SYDVKM. The CDR3 loop spans 12 amino acids. CDR3 loop: CASIPRTGELFF. The CDR3 DNA sequence: TGCGCCAGCATCCCCCGCACCGGGGAGCTGTTTTTT.

The chain uses TRBV7-2 and TRBJ2-7; D may be TRBD2 (6 bases). The assigned J gene may be wrong: the sequence end matches TRBJ2-5 better. The CDR3 runs to 14 residues. Germline CDR1 reads SGHTA; CDR2 reads FQGNSA. CDR3 DNA: TGTGCCAGCAGCTACATTAGCGGCCAAGAGACCCAGTACTTC. This encodes CASSYISGQETQYF.

Only a few counts were recorded for this clonotype. The rearrangement links TRBV20-1 to TRBJ1-5; maybe TRBD1 (5 bases). The germline V gene encodes CDR1 DFQATT and CDR2 SNEGSKA (reference sequence). The V gene lost 0 bases and the J gene lost 0 bases, with 9 bases spanning the gap. This CDR3 region has 15 residues. This CDR3 is CSAREWTNSNQPQHF. The CDR3, as DNA: TGCAGTGCTAGAGAGTGGACAAATAGCAATCAGCCCCAGCATTTT.

The chain couples TRBV4-2 to TRBJ2-7, with D tentatively TRBD1 or TRBD2 (6 bases each). The CDR3 covers 14 residues. The germline V and J ends were trimmed by 3 bases and 7 bases, with 16 bases remaining between them. Germline V lookup: CDR1 LGHNA, CDR2 YNFKEQ. The CDR3 DNA is TGTGCCAGCAGCCAGGAGGGGGGTGTGTCAGAGCAGTACTTC. This sequence encodes CASSQEGGVSEQYF.

Regarding this clonotype: Given a much more abundant clone one base away, this may be a read error. V and J are TRBV6-6 and TRBJ2-5, with D possibly being TRBD2 (6 bases). The germline V and J ends were trimmed by 2 bases and 11 bases, with 15 bases remaining between them. The CDR3 covers 13 residues. Germline CDR1 and CDR2: MNHNY and SVGAGI (reference sequence). For the CDR3, the DNA is TGTGCCAGCAGTTACGGGACTGCCTACGGGCAGTACTTC. Protein sequence: CASSYGTAYGQYF.

This clonotype was counted a few times. The chain's CDR3 is CASSQQGAAYNEQFF. The CDR3 nucleotides are TGCGCCAGCAGTCAACAGGGGGCGGCCTACAATGAGCAGTTCTTC. This chain connects TRBV10-1 to TRBJ2-1; 9 nucleotides agree with TRBD1. The CDR3 is 15 residues long. CDR1 WNHNN and CDR2 SYGVQD come from the germline V gene (reference sequence). V gave up 5 bases and J gave up 2 bases; unmatched junction bases: 4.

The table lists this clonotype with many counts. The chain carries TRBV29-1 and TRBJ2-1, with TRBD2 identical over 13 bases. The V gene's germline CDR1 is SQVTM and CDR2 ANQGSEA. This CDR3 spans 12 amino acids. The trim removed 7 bases at V and 7 bases at J, leaving 1 base unmatched. CDR3: CSGGLAGNEQFF. Here the CDR3 DNA reads TGCAGCGGGGGACTAGCGGGAAATGAGCAGTTCTTC.

In this sample, this clonotype turned up a few times. This CDR3 is CASSRRGAYEQYF. DNA of the CDR3: TGTGCCAGCAGCCGCCGGGGGGCCTACGAGCAGTACTTC. This chain uses TRBV14 with TRBJ2-7; 7 positions match TRBD2. Losses at the gene ends were 4 bases for V and 2 bases for J; bases not matched to a gene: 2. The germline CDR1 and CDR2 sequences are SGHDN and FVKESK. CDR3 length: 13 residues.

This clonotype has a handful of counts. CDR3 bases: TGTGCCAGCAGCTCAGGCAGGGGGCCTGTGAGTGAGCAGTTCTTC. Translated: CASSSGRGPVSEQFF. This chain joins TRBV13 and TRBJ2-1; the match to TRBD1 covers 8 bases. V shed 4 bases, J shed 9 bases, and the junction held 11 bases outside the gene matches. The germline V gene has CDR1 PRHDT and CDR2 FYEKMQ (reference sequence). This CDR3 spans 15 amino acids.

In this sample, this clonotype turned up once. The V and J genes are TRBV27 and TRBJ2-1; 10 nucleotides agree with TRBD2. J was trimmed by 7 bases and V by 0 bases; bases with no gene match: 12. Germline CDR1 reads MNHEY; CDR2 reads SMNVEV (reference sequence). The CDR3 is made up of 18 amino acids. CDR3 DNA sequence: TGTGCCAGCAGTTTATCGAGCGGGAGGGCCCCGGTTATGAATGAGCAGTTCTTC. Translating gives CASSLSSGRAPVMNEQFF.

This clonotype has only a few counts. The J gene is TRBJ2-6, the V gene TRBV12-3 or TRBV12-4; D ambiguous. This CDR3 region has 14 residues. V was trimmed by 6 bases and J by 0 bases, leaving 6 bases between them. The CDR3 DNA reads TGTGCCAGCAGAACAGACTCTGGGGCCAACGTCCTGACTTTC. Encoded protein: CASRTDSGANVLTF.

V gene TRBV2 combines with J gene TRBJ2-3, with 15 bases matching TRBD2. This CDR3 contains 23 residues. Germline V gives CDR1 SNHLY, CDR2 FYNNEI. V shed 7 bases, J shed 4 bases, and the junction held 27 bases outside the gene matches. The CDR3, as DNA: TGTGCCAGCACGCCCTCAGGGAATTTCCCGGGACTAGCGGGAGGAGAGGGCTCAGATACGCAGTATTTT. Protein: CASTPSGNFPGLAGGEGSDTQYF.

This clonotype was recorded a few times. J is TRBJ2-3 and V is TRBV4-2; D is possibly TRBD2 (5 bases). The CDR3 is 15 residues long. Trimming cost V 0 bases and J 2 bases, with 9 bases left between them. Germline CDR1 LGHNA, CDR2 YNFKEQ. The CDR3 DNA is TGTGCCAGCAGCCAAGAGGACTTTGTCACAGATACGCAGTATTTT. Encoded protein: CASSQEDFVTDTQYF.

Comments on this clonotype: Because the CDR3 is missing its conserved closing phenylalanine or tryptophan, this is likely a read error. V and J are TRBV11-1 and TRBJ2-5; TRBD1 matches at 10 bases. The CDR3 runs 15 residues. Germline CDR1 and CDR2: SGHAT and FQDESV (reference sequence). The V segment lost 5 bases and the J segment 3 bases; nucleotides outside the gene matches: 6. The CDR3 here is CASSRQGAQEETQYC. As DNA, the CDR3 is TGTGCCAGCAGCCGACAGGGGGCGCAAGAAGAGACCCAGTACTGC.

This clonotype has a handful of counts. The CDR3 nucleotides are TGTGCCAGCAGCACAGCGGGAGGCTCCTACGAGCAGTACTTC. It specifies CASSTAGGSYEQYF. The chain links TRBV28 to TRBJ2-7, with 9 bases fitting TRBD2. Germline values: CDR1 MDHEN, CDR2 SYDVKM. With V trimmed by 6 bases and J by 0 bases, 3 bases remained unmatched. This CDR3 region has 14 residues.

As concerns this clonotype: It is likely a read error, because the conserved phenylalanine at the end of the CDR3 is missing. V is TRBV29-1 and J is TRBJ2-1; 9 bases match TRBD2. CDR1 SQVTM and CDR2 ANQGSEA come from the germline V gene. The CDR3 length is 15 residues. The junction had 11 bases not matched to a gene; V was cut back by 4 bases and J by 7 bases. CDR3 nucleotides: TGCAGCGTTGCCCTGACTAGCGGAGGTTTGAATGAGCAGTTCCTC. Its protein product is CSVALTSGGLNEQFL.

Note on this clonotype: A much larger clone is a single base away; this may be a read error. The chain employs TRBV6-2 or TRBV6-3 and TRBJ1-1; D uncertain. The CDR3 runs 11 residues. Trimming left V 6 bases short and J 6 bases short, with 8 bases between. CDR1 MNHEY and CDR2 SVGEGT come from the germline V gene. CDR3 sequence reads: CASSQAAEAFF. The CDR3 DNA follows: TGTGCCAGCAGCCAGGCGGCTGAAGCTTTCTTT.

The chain recombines TRBV12-5 with TRBJ2-5; D tentatively reads TRBD1 or TRBD2 (5 bases each). The CDR3 is made up of 16 amino acids. V lost 2 bases to trimming and J lost 5 bases, with 18 bases between them. The germline CDR1 and CDR2 sequences are LGHNT and FRNRAP. The chain's CDR3 is CASGLPQRGKRETQYF. The CDR3 DNA sequence: TGTGCTAGTGGTTTGCCCCAACGGGGCAAGAGGGAGACCCAGTACTTC.

This clonotype occurred many times. The chain couples TRBV5-1 to TRBJ2-7, with 8 bases aligning to TRBD1. Germline CDR1 and CDR2: SGHRS and YFSETQ. The CDR3 runs to 14 residues. With 5 bases clipped from V and 2 bases from J, the junction kept 6 bases outside the gene matches. DNA of the CDR3: TGCGCCAGCAGTACGGGACAGGTCACCTACGAGCAGTACTTC. It yields the protein CASSTGQVTYEQYF.

The rearrangement joins TRBV30 to TRBJ1-1; D is unresolved. Trimming shortened V by 5 bases and J by 0 bases, and 22 bases separated the two germline ends. Germline CDR1 GTSNPN, CDR2 SVGIG (reference sequence). The CDR3 loop spans 17 amino acids. DNA for the CDR3: TGTGCCTGGGCCCGGAGGGCGCCGACCTGGGTGAACACTGAAGCTTTCTTT. Encoded protein: CAWARRAPTWVNTEAFF.

The V call is TRBV7-9, the J call TRBJ1-1, with TRBD1 as a possible D gene (6 bases). This CDR3 spans 12 amino acids. V gave up 7 bases and J gave up 2 bases, with 8 bases separating them. CDR1 is SEHNR and CDR2 is FQNEAQ in the germline V gene (reference sequence). The CDR3 DNA follows: TGTGCCAGCACGGACAGCAACACTGAAGCTTTCTTT. This translates into CASTDSNTEAFF.

This chain links TRBV10-2 with TRBJ2-5; a weak D match, TRBD1 (7 bases). This CDR3 region has 15 residues. V shed 3 bases and J shed 5 bases, with 16 bases lying between them. Germline values: CDR1 WSHSY, CDR2 SAAADI. CDR3 amino acids: CASSEVGRGGETQYF. The CDR3 region has the DNA TGCGCCAGCAGTGAAGTCGGGAGAGGGGGCGAGACCCAGTACTTC.

The J gene is TRBJ2-3, the V gene TRBV27; 7 nucleotides line up with TRBD1. The junction had 7 bases not matched to a gene; V was cut back by 1 base and J by 3 bases. The CDR3 loop spans 16 amino acids. Germline lookup yields CDR1 MNHEY and CDR2 SMNVEV (reference sequence). CDR3 DNA sequence: TGTGCCAGCAGTTTATTCGGACAGGAGGCTACAGATACGCAGTATTTT. Protein: CASSLFGQEATDTQYF.

A few counts support this clonotype. The V and J genes are TRBV29-1 and TRBJ1-1; D is undetermined. The V end was cut by 1 base, the J end by 4 bases, with 10 bases between. Germline V gene data show CDR1 as SQVTM and CDR2 as ANQGSEA. The CDR3 covers 13 residues. The CDR3 protein is CSVEGKGRTEAFF. The CDR3 DNA is TGCAGCGTTGAAGGGAAGGGCCGCACTGAAGCTTTCTTT.